This TCR beta chain emerged from a study of blood T cell repertoires in COVID-19. Cohort 3 recovered donors had two negative PCRs, clearance, or symptom resolution. TCRdb keeps only in-frame clones here, not all; method: immunoSEQ multiplex PCR. This sample has about 350,000 clones, with roughly 84% found just once. Germline values: CDR1 MNHEY, CDR2 SMNVEV (reference sequence). V lost 0 bases and J lost 1, with 9 bases in between. The CDR3 is made up of 15 amino acids. This sequence joins TRBV27 and TRBJ1-1, with unresolved D. This TCR derives from a woman in her twenties or thirties who had recovered from COVID-19. The sample taken for sequencing was PBMCs or T cells enriched from blood (not recorded which). CDR3 protein: CASSLSGGGNTEAFF. CDR3 coding DNA: TGTGCCAGCAGTTTATCTGGAGGAGGGAACACTGAAGCTTTCTTT.